A selection of T cell receptor beta chains follows, all from one sample in a study of blood T cell repertoires in COVID-19. TCRdb keeps only in-frame clones here, not all; method: immunoSEQ multiplex PCR. Here the sample spans about 83,000 clones, around three quarters being singletons. Material for sequencing was peripheral blood. Source of these receptors: an elderly woman with active or convalescent COVID-19. Both conserved end residues are trimmed from each CDR3. Each record gives: clone size, V gene, J gene, D gene, CDR3 length, CDR3 protein. The D gene is left open where the match is weak. The listing skips clone size in some rows; elsewhere it reads once, few, many or a size class.

-,TRBV7-2,TRBJ2-2,-,13,ASRTGGANTGELF
-,TRBV28,TRBJ2-7,TRBD2,14,ASSPLAGGLSYEQY
-,TRBV20-1,TRBJ2-5,-,13,SASGERGGIETQY
-,TRBV28,TRBJ2-3,-,14,ASTTGFRRSTDTQY
-,TRBV5-8,TRBJ2-2,-,12,ASQFDRNTGELF
-,TRBV3-1/TRBV3-2,TRBJ2-7,-,13,ASSQDNEQGDEQY
-,TRBV9,TRBJ1-1,-,14,ASSVVRGNLNTEAF
-,TRBV25-1,TRBJ1-3,TRBD1,13,ASSLGQGYGNTIY
-,TRBV5-6,TRBJ1-6,-,13,ASSLDDGSHSPLH
once,TRBV7-9,TRBJ1-4,TRBD1,12,ASSPTGTNEKLF
once,TRBV27,TRBJ2-3,-,11,ASSWGPADTQY